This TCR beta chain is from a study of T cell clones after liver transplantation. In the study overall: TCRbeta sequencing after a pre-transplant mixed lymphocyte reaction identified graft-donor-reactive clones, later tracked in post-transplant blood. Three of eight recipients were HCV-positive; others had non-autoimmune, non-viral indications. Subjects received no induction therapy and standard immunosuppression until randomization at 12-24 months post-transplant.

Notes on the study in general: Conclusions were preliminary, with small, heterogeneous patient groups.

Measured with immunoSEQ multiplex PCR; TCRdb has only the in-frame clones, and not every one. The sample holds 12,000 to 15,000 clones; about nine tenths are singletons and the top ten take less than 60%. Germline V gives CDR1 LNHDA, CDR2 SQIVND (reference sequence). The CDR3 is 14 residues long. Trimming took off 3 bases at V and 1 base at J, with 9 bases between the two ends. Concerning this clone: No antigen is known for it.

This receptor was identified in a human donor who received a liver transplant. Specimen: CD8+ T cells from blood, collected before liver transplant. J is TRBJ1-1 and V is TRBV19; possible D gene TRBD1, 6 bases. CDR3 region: CASSIGTPNTEAFF. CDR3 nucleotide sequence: TGTGCCAGTAGTATCGGGACACCGAACACTGAAGCTTTCTTT.